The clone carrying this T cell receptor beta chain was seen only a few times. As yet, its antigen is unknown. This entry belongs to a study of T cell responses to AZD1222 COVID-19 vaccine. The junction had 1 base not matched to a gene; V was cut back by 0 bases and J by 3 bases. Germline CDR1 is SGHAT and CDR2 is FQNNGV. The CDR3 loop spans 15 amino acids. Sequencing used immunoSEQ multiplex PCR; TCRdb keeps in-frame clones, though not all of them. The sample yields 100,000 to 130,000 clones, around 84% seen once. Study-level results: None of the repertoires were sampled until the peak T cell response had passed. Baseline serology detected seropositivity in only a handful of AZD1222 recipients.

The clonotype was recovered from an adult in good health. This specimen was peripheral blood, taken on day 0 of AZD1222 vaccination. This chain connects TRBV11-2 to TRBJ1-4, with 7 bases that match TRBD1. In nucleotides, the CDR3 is TGTGCCAGCAGCTTAGAAGGGGGCTCTAATGAAAAACTGTTTTTT. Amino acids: CASSLEGGSNEKLFF.